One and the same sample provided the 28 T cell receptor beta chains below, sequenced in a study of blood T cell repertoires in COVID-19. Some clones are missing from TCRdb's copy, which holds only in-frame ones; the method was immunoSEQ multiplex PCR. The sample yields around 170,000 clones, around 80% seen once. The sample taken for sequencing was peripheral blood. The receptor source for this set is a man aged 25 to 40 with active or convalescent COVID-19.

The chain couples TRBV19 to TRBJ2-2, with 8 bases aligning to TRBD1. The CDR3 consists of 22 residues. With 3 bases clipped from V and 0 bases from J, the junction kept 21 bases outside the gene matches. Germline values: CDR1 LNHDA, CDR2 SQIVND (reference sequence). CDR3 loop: CASSIIFLEGAQGVTNTGELFF. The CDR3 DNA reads TGTGCCAGTAGTATTATCTTCTTGGAAGGGGCACAGGGGGTTACGAACACCGGGGAGCTGTTTTTT.

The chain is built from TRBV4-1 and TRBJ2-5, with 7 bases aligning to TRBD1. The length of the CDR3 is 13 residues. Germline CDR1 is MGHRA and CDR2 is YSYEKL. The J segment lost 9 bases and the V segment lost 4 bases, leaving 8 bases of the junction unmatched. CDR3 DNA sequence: TGCGCCAGCAGCCCGACAGGGTCCGGGGCCCAGTACTTC. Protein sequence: CASSPTGSGAQYF.

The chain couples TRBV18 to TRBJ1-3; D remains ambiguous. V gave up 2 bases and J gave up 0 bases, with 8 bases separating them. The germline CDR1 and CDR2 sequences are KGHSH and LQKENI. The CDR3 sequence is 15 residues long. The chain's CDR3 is CASSPYSYSGNTIYF. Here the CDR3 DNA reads TGTGCCAGCTCACCATACTCCTACTCTGGAAACACCATATATTTT.

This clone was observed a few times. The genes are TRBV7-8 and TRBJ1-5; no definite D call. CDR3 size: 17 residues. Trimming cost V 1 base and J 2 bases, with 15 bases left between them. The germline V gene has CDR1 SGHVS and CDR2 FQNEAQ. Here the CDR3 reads CASSLGPSRSGNQPQHF. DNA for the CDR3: TGTGCCAGCAGCTTAGGCCCCAGCAGAAGCGGCAATCAGCCCCAGCATTTT.

CDR3 in amino acids: CSASSETAPNEQFF. In DNA, the CDR3 is TGCAGTGCTAGTTCCGAGACAGCGCCCAATGAGCAGTTCTTC. This sequence joins TRBV20-1 and TRBJ2-1, with D possibly being TRBD1 (5 bases). Trimming pared 3 bases from V and 6 bases from J, leaving 15 bases between. The length of the CDR3 is 14 residues. Germline V gives CDR1 DFQATT, CDR2 SNEGSKA (reference sequence).

The CDR3 DNA sequence: TGTGCCAGCAGCTTGCTGGTAGACAGCTCCTACGAGCAGTACTTC. Amino acid sequence: CASSLLVDSSYEQYF. The genes are TRBV5-5 and TRBJ2-7, with D maybe TRBD1 (5 bases). The CDR3 loop spans 15 amino acids. Looked up from germline, CDR1 is SGHKS and CDR2 is YYEKEE (reference sequence). V lost 1 base to trimming and J lost 0 bases, with 11 bases between them.

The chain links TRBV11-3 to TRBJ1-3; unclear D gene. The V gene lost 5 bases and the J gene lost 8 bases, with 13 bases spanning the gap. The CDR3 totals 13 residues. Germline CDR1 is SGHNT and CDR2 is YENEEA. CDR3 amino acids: CASSPGRQDTIYF. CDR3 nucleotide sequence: TGTGCCAGCAGCCCCGGAAGGCAGGACACCATATATTTT.

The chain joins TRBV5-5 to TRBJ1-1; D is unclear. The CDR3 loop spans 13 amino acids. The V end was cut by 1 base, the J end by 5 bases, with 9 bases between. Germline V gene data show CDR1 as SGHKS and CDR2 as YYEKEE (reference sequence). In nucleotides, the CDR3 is TGTGCCAGCAGCTTGAGAACGGGGACTGAAGCTTTCTTT. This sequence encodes CASSLRTGTEAFF.

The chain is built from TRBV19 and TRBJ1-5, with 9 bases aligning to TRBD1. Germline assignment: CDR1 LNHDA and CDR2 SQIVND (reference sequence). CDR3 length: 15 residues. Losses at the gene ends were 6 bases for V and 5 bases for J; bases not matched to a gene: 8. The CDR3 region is CASRTGGGLDQPQHF. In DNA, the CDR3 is TGTGCCAGTAGGACAGGGGGGGGATTAGATCAGCCCCAGCATTTT.

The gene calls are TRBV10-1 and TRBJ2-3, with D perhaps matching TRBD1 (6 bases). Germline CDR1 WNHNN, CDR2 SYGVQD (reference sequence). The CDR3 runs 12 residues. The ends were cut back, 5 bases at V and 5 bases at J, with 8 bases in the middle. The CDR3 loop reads CASSPQGDTQYF. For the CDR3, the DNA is TGCGCCAGCAGTCCACAGGGAGATACGCAGTATTTT.

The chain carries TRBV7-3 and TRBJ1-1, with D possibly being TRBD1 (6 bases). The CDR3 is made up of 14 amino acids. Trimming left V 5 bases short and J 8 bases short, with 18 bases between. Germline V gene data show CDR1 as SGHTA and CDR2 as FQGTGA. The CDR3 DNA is TGTGCCAGCAGCCCAACCGCGGGGGCGCGGGAAGCTTTCTTT. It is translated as CASSPTAGAREAFF. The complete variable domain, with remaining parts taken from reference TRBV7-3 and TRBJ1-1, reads GAGVSQTPSNKVTEKGKYVELRCDPISGHTALYWYRQSLGQGPEFLIYFQGTGAADDSGLPNDRFFAVRPEGSVSTLKIQRTERGDSAVYLCASSPTAGAREAFFGQGTRLTVV.

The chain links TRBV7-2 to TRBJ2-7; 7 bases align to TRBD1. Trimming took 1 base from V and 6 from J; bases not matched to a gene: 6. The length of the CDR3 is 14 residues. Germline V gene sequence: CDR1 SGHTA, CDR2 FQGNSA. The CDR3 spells CASSLGRDRREQYF. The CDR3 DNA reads TGTGCCAGCAGCTTAGGCAGGGACAGACGCGAGCAGTACTTC.

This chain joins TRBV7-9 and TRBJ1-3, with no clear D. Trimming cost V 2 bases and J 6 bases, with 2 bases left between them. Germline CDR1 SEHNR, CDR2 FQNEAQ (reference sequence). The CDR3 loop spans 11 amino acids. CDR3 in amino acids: CASSLLNTIYF. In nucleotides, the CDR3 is TGTGCCAGCAGCTTACTAAACACCATATATTTT.

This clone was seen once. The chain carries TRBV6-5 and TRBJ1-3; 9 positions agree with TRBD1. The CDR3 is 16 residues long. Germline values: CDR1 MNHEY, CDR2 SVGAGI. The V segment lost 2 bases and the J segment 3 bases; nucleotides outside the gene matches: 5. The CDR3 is CASSYQRTGVGNTIYF. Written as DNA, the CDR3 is TGTGCCAGCAGTTACCAACGGACAGGGGTTGGAAACACCATATATTTT.

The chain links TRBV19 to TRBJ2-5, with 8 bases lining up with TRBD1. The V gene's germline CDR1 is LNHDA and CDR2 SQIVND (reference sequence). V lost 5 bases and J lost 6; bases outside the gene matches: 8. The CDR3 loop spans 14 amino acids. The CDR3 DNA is TGTGCCAGTAGTCCAGTGGACAGGGAAAAGACCCAGTACTTC. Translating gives CASSPVDREKTQYF.

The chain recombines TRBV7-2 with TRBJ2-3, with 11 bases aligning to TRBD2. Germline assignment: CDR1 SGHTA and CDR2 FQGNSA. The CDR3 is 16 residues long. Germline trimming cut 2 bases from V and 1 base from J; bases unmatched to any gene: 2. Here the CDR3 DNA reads TGTGCCAGCAGCTTAATGGGACTAGCGGGCACAGATACGCAGTATTTT. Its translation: CASSLMGLAGTDTQYF.

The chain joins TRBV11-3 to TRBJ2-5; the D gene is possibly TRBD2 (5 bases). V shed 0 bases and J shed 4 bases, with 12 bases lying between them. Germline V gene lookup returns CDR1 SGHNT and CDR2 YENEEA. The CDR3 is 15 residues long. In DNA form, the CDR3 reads TGTGCCAGCAGCTTAGATGGGTATGGAGGAGAGACCCAGTACTTC. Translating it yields CASSLDGYGGETQYF. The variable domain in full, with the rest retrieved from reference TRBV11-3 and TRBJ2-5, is EAGVVQSPRYKIIEKKQPVAFWCNPISGHNTLYWYLQNLGQGPELLIRYENEEAVDDSQLPKDRFSAERLKGVDSTLKIQPAELGDSAVYLCASSLDGYGGETQYFGPGTRLLVL.

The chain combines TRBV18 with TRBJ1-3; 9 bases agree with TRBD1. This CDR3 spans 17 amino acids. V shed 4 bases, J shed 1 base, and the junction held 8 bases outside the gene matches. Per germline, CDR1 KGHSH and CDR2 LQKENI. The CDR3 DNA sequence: TGTGCCAGCTCACAGGGGACAGGGCGGTTATCTGGAAACACCATATATTTT. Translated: CASSQGTGRLSGNTIYF.

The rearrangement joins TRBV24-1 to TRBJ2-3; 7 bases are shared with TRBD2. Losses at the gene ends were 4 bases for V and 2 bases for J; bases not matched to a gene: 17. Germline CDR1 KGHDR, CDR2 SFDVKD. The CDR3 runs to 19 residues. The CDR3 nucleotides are TGTGCCACCAGTGACCCCTACCTTGGAGCTAGCGGACACACAGATACGCAGTATTTT. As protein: CATSDPYLGASGHTDTQYF.

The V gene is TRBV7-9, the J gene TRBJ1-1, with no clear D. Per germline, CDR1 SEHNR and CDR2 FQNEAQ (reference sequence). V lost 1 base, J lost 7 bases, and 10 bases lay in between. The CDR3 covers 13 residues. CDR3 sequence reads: CASSLDGVDEAFF. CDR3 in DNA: TGTGCCAGCAGCTTAGACGGGGTAGATGAAGCTTTCTTT.

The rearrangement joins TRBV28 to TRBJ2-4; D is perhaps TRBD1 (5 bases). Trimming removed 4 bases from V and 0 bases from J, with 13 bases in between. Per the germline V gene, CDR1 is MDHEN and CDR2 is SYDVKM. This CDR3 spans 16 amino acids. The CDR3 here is CASSSQASVAKNIQYF. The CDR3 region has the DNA TGTGCCAGCAGTTCACAGGCCTCTGTAGCCAAAAACATTCAGTACTTC.

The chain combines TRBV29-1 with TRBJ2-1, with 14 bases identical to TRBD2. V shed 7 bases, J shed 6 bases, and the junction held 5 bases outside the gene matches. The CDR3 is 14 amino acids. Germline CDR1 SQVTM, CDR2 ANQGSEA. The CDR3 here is CSGRGTSGSNEQFF. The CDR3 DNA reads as TGCAGCGGGCGTGGGACTAGCGGGAGCAATGAGCAGTTCTTC.

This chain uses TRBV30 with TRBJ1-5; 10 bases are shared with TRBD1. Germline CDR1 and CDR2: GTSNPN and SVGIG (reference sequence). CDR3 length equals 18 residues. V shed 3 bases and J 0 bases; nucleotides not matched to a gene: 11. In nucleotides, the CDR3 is TGTGCCTGGAGCCTAGGGACAGGGGCCCCCTATAGCAATCAGCCCCAGCATTTT. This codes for CAWSLGTGAPYSNQPQHF.

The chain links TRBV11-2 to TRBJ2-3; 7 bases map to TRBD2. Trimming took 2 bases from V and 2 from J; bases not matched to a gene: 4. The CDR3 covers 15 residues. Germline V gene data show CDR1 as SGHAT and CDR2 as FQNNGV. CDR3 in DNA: TGTGCCAGCAGCTTACTCAGCGGGAACACAGATACGCAGTATTTT. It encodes CASSLLSGNTDTQYF.

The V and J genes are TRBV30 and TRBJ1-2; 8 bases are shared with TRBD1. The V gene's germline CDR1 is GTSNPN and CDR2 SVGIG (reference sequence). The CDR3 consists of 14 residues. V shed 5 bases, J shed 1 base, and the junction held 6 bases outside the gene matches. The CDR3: CAWGRTGINYGYTF. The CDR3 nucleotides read TGTGCCTGGGGGCGGACAGGGATTAACTATGGCTACACCTTC.

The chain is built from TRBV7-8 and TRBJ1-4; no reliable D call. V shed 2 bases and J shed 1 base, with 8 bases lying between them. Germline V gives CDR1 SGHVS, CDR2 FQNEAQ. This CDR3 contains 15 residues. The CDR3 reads CASSLLYLTNEKLFF. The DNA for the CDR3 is TGTGCCAGCAGCTTACTTTATCTAACTAATGAAAAACTGTTTTTT.

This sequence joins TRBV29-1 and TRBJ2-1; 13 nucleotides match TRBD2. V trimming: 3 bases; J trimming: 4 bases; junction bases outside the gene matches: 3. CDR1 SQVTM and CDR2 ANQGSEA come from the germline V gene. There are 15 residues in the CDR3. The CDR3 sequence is CSVEGLAGQYNEQFF. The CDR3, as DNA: TGCAGCGTTGAGGGACTAGCGGGACAATACAATGAGCAGTTCTTC.

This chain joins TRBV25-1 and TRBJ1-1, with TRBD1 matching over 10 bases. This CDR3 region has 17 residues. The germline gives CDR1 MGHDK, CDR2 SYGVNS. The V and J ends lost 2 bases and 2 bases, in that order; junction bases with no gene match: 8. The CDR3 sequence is CASSEAGTGAKNTEAFF. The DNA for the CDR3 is TGTGCCAGCAGTGAAGCCGGGACAGGGGCGAAAAACACTGAAGCTTTCTTT.